A single T cell receptor beta chain is shown here with its context. V was pared by 4 bases and J by 2 bases, with 2 bases of the junction left unmatched. Germline lookup yields CDR1 SNHLY and CDR2 FYNNEI. The CDR3 contains 15 residues. The sample originates from a study of blood T cell repertoires in COVID-19. About the study: Researchers got acute and convalescent COVID-19 samples from the United States, Italy and Spain. Sources were T cells, B-cell-depleted T cells, or PBMCs; the material itself was cDNA or gDNA.

In the source study's methods: Quantification of nucleated cells was approximated via reference gene primer amplification. Assay used: immunoSEQ multiplex PCR; TCRdb lists only in-frame clones, some missing. D and trimming were read from the DNA, whereas the V and J calls and clone size are those reported in that table. The sample carries 130,000 or so clones, approximately 84% recorded once. This TCR was sampled from a man aged 55-75 years with acute or convalescent COVID-19. The rearrangement uses TRBV2 and TRBJ2-5; 12 nucleotides agree with TRBD2. The sample comprised peripheral blood. CDR3 loop: CASSGGTSGQETQYF. The CDR3 nucleotides read TGTGCCAGCAGTGGTGGGACTAGCGGGCAAGAGACCCAGTACTTC.